This section outlines one T cell receptor (beta chain) sequence together with its context. This clonotype has more than one count but fewer than ten. Its binding antigen is unknown. No qualities accompany the bases; no much larger clone lies one base away. This record comes from a study of blood T cells in healthy people across ages (dated by TCRdb to between 2015 and 2017). Background on the whole study: In model experiments, template switching captured roughly one uniquely barcoded TCR beta cDNA molecule for every two T cells. Using deep sequencing normalized with unique cDNA molecular identifiers, the study measured how TCR beta repertoire diversity changes with age. Four age groups were formed from the donors: young (average 16 years), middle-aged (approximately 40), aged (around 62) and long-lived (more than 75). Two additional independent replicas of 1 million unique cDNA reads from the same blood draw were analyzed for two donors (one aged 18 to 30 and one aged 80 or older). Donors of different ages were randomly distributed across sequencing lanes to avoid experimental bias. Findings and caveats that apply to the study as a whole: Because donor CMV infection status was unknown, age-related changes in expanded clonotypes were potentially confounded. Observed TCR beta diversity per million T cells fell roughly linearly with age, and a significant reduction was already apparent by age around 40. Conclusive comparison of naive and antigen-experienced compartments was prevented by the profiling of bulk unsorted PBMCs. The percentage of naive T cells measured by flow cytometry correlated strongly with observed TCR beta diversity. Estimates of total diversity from one million sequenced T cells were regarded as lower bounds and underestimates. The long-lived group showed more naive CD4+ T cells, fewer expanded clones and increased TCR diversity than the aged group, suggesting age selection.

Systemically healthy Caucasian individuals from Russia, 39 in total and aged roughly 6 to 95 years, were included as donors. Each donor gave 9.5 to 10 milliliters of peripheral blood, drawn into EDTA-treated Vacutainer tubes. Ficoll-Paque density-gradient centrifugation was used to isolate PBMCs, with at least 7 million per sample. Trizol reagent was used to extract total RNA from PBMCs, with at least 5.5 micrograms per sample. Naive CD45RAhigh/CD27high T cell percentages were measured by flow cytometry on a PBMC aliquot from every donor. The CDR3 runs 12 amino acids, cysteine and phenylalanine included. Only the CDR3 region is kept as DNA, spanning 36 bases read in frame from base 1. CDR1 and CDR2, per the germline V gene (reference sequence), are GTSNPN and SVGIG. Trimming takes 5 bases from V and 2 bases from J, and the germline ends sit 10 bases apart. Libraries were built with 5' RACE. For sequencing, an Illumina HiSeq 2500 was employed. A second PCR of about 6 to 11 cycles was performed with a sample-barcoded 5' primer and a J-beta primer mix. Each TCR beta cDNA molecule received a unique molecular identifier from a template-switch 5' adaptor carrying 12 random nucleotides. Each sample yielded at least 3 million CDR3-containing paired-end reads. All of the RNA was converted into first-strand cDNA using the Mint cDNA synthesis kit, with a TRBC-specific oligonucleotide serving as the primer. After uracil-DNA glycosylase treatment, a first 18-cycle PCR used universal primers M1SS and BC2_uni_R on all cDNA. The paper's data handling went like this. Each sample was normalized by randomly selecting 1 million high-quality reads, each carrying a distinct molecular identifier. Reads sharing molecular identifiers were discarded rather than binned into consensus sequences. CDR3 identification, clonotype clustering and error correction used MiTCR with a Q25 quality threshold and the strictest error-elimination algorithm. A nonparametric unseen species model using Euler transformation provided a lower-bound estimate of total TCR beta diversity. The public sequencing data were trimmed at Q25 with fastp and processed into clonotypes with MiXCR by TCRdb, which kept only in-frame beta chains. Every CDR3 protein is listed once, alongside the most common genes and DNA of its rows. In this record, the V and J calls reflect TCRdb's handling and not the investigators' own analysis. Within this sample are some 700,000 distinct CDR3 sequences, with roughly two fifths of them counted one time only. Roughly 19% of the sample goes to the ten largest clones.

Sequencing input: blood. Recombination joined TRBV30 with TRBJ2-7; the D gene remains uncertain. This TCR derives from a woman aged 55-69 years in good health. CDR3 reads: CAWGPQPYEQYF. The nucleotides read TGTGCCTGGGGTCCCCAGCCCTACGAGCAGTACTTC.